The 27 T cell receptor beta chains below were found in one sample sequenced in a study of cytomegalovirus exposure and HLA in healthy donors. Sequenced by immunoSEQ multiplex PCR; TCRdb stores in-frame clones only, minus some. The sample contains 150,000 to 200,000 clones, roughly 85% of which appear only once. The sequenced sample was PBMCs. These receptor sequences come from a man aged 18 to 30 in good health and CMV-seropositive.

This chain connects TRBV4-1 to TRBJ2-7; 14 nucleotides line up with TRBD2. Trimming cost V 1 base and J 5 bases; bases outside gene matches: 1. Germline CDR1 is MGHRA and CDR2 is YSYEKL. The CDR3 contains 15 residues. The DNA of the CDR3 is TGCGCCAGCAGCCAAGCGGGACTAGCGGGGGACGAGCAGTACTTC. This codes for CASSQAGLAGDEQYF.

The chain recombines TRBV2 with TRBJ1-2; TRBD1 is a possible D gene (5 bases). V was trimmed by 10 bases and J by 1 base, leaving 25 bases between them. The germline gives CDR1 SNHLY, CDR2 FYNNEI. The CDR3 is made up of 17 amino acids. The CDR3 here is CATHGGVYRGGNYGYTF. CDR3 nucleotides: TGTGCCACCCACGGTGGGGTATATAGGGGAGGTAACTATGGCTACACCTTC.

The chain is built from TRBV7-8 and TRBJ2-7; 7 bases align to TRBD2. V was clipped by 5 bases and J by 7 bases; unmatched bases: 14. This CDR3 has 15 amino acids. Germline CDR1 and CDR2: SGHVS and FQNEAQ. CDR3 sequence reads: CASSLGTTSPEEQYF. The CDR3 DNA sequence: TGTGCCAGCAGCCTCGGGACTACTAGTCCTGAGGAGCAGTACTTC.

The rearrangement links TRBV7-6 to TRBJ2-1, with 10 positions matching TRBD2. This CDR3 is built from 15 residues. J was trimmed by 6 bases and V by 1 base; bases with no gene match: 3. The germline V gene has CDR1 SGHVS and CDR2 FNYEAQ. CDR3 region: CASSLEAGGPNEQFF. CDR3 sequence (DNA): TGTGCCAGCAGCTTAGAAGCGGGGGGGCCCAATGAGCAGTTCTTC.

The chain carries TRBV9 and TRBJ2-3; D remains ambiguous. The CDR3 has 14 residues. CDR1 SGDLS and CDR2 YYNGEE come from the germline V gene. The ends were cut back, 3 bases at V and 4 bases at J, with 12 bases in the middle. The CDR3 reads CASSAGVRPDTQYF. The CDR3 DNA is TGTGCCAGCAGCGCCGGAGTTAGGCCAGATACGCAGTATTTT.

This rearrangement joins TRBV18 to TRBJ2-7; 7 bases map to TRBD1. V shed 3 bases and J 8 bases; nucleotides not matched to a gene: 7. Germline loops: CDR1 KGHSH, CDR2 LQKENI. CDR3 length equals 13 residues. The CDR3 loop is CASSPTDRAKQYF. The DNA for the CDR3 is TGTGCCAGCTCACCCACCGACAGGGCAAAGCAGTACTTC.

This chain links TRBV7-9 with TRBJ2-5, with TRBD2 matching 13 bases. The germline V gene has CDR1 SEHNR and CDR2 FQNEAQ (reference sequence). This CDR3 has 13 amino acids. V was pared by 8 bases and J by 6 bases, with 3 bases of the junction left unmatched. DNA for the CDR3: TGTGCCAGCGAGACTAGCGGGGGGCAGACCCAGTACTTC. Protein product: CASETSGGQTQYF.

This clone showed up just a few times. V and J are TRBV2 and TRBJ2-4; D remains ambiguous. In germline, CDR1 is SNHLY, CDR2 FYNNEI. Deletions cut 4 bases from V and 9 bases from J, with 16 bases between. CDR3 length: 14 residues. This chain's CDR3 is CASSGELTSGIQYF. The CDR3 DNA reads TGTGCCAGCAGTGGCGAATTGACATCAGGCATTCAGTACTTC.

The chain combines TRBV7-2 with TRBJ2-3; 10 positions match TRBD2. Trimming removed 7 bases from V and 3 bases from J; junction bases left unmatched: 10. The CDR3 loop spans 16 amino acids. Germline V CDR1 and CDR2: SGHTA, FQGNSA. The CDR3 nucleotides read TGTGCCAGCAAACGAGGGGCTAGCGGGGGTACAGATACGCAGTATTTT. As protein: CASKRGASGGTDTQYF.

The rearrangement uses TRBV5-1 and TRBJ2-1, with 10 bases aligning to TRBD2. V was clipped by 2 bases and J by 5 bases; unmatched bases: 4. This CDR3 spans 15 amino acids. Germline V gene data show CDR1 as SGHRS and CDR2 as YFSETQ. In DNA form, the CDR3 reads TGCGCCAGCAGCTTCATGAGCGGGGGGGACAATGAGCAGTTCTTC. Protein sequence: CASSFMSGGDNEQFF.

The chain employs TRBV25-1 and TRBJ2-5; 9 nucleotides line up with TRBD2. Germline V gives CDR1 MGHDK, CDR2 SYGVNS. J gave up 5 bases and V 4 bases, and 5 bases lay outside the gene matches. The CDR3 is 14 residues long. The CDR3 sequence is CASSVAGEGETQYF. As DNA, the CDR3 is TGTGCCAGCAGTGTAGCGGGAGAAGGGGAGACCCAGTACTTC. Together with reference TRBV25-1 and TRBJ2-5, the CDR3 gives the full variable domain: EADIYQTPRYLVIGTGKKITLECSQTMGHDKMYWYQQDPGMELHLIHYSYGVNSTEKGDLSSESTVSRIRTEHFPLTLESARPSHTSQYLCASSVAGEGETQYFGPGTRLLVL.

The chain has TRBV11-2 and TRBJ2-7, with D uncertain. Per germline, CDR1 SGHAT and CDR2 FQNNGV. The V gene lost 8 bases and the J gene lost 0 bases, with 14 bases spanning the gap. The CDR3 covers 14 residues. CDR3 protein: CASPVRSLSYEQYF. In DNA, the CDR3 is TGTGCCAGCCCAGTCCGATCCCTCTCCTACGAGCAGTACTTC. Full variable domain (outside the CDR3, taken from reference TRBV11-2 and TRBJ2-7): EAGVAQSPRYKIIEKRQSVAFWCNPISGHATLYWYQQILGQGPKLLIQFQNNGVVDDSQLPKDRFSAERLKGVDSTLKIQPAKLEDSAVYLCASPVRSLSYEQYFGPGTRLTVT.

The rearrangement joins TRBV2 to TRBJ2-2; 7 positions match TRBD1. V trimming: 3 bases; J trimming: 4 bases; junction bases outside the gene matches: 5. The CDR3 sequence is 15 residues long. Germline assignment: CDR1 SNHLY and CDR2 FYNNEI. CDR3 loop: CASSDLRGPTGELFF. Written as DNA, the CDR3 is TGTGCCAGCAGTGACCTTAGGGGGCCCACCGGGGAGCTGTTTTTT.

The chain employs TRBV7-2 and TRBJ1-4; D is ambiguous. CDR1 and CDR2 from the germline V gene are SGHTA and FQGNSA. The length of the CDR3 is 14 residues. Trimming shortened V by 3 bases and J by 2 bases, and 7 bases separated the two germline ends. CDR3 protein: CASSLGHTNEKLFF. Here the CDR3 DNA reads TGTGCCAGCAGCTTGGGCCATACTAATGAAAAACTGTTTTTT.

Comment on this clone: An end of the junction does not agree with germline; a read error may underlie this. The chain carries TRBV7-7 and TRBJ2-2, with D hard to call. The germline CDR1 and CDR2 sequences are SSHAT and FNYEAQ (reference sequence). This CDR3 is built from 15 residues. The CDR3 DNA reads as TGTGCTAGCAGCTGGCGTGCAGGGAACACCGGGGAGCTGTTTTTT. It codes for CASSWRAGNTGELFF. Drawing the rest from reference TRBV7-7 and TRBJ2-2, the complete variable domain is GAGVSQSPRYKVTKRGQDVTLRCDPISSHATLYWYQQALGQGPEFLTYFNYEAQPDKSGLPSDRFSAERPEGSISTLTIQRTEQRDSAMYRCASSWRAGNTGELFFGEGSRLTVL.

This clone showed up just a few times. The chain links TRBV7-3 to TRBJ1-1; the D is unclear. Germline CDR1 reads SGHTA; CDR2 reads FQGTGA. V shed 4 bases and J shed 5 bases, with 11 bases lying between them. The CDR3 has 13 residues. The CDR3 sequence: CASSSTPGTEAFF. CDR3 sequence (DNA): TGTGCCAGCAGCTCCACACCGGGGACTGAAGCTTTCTTT.

This CDR3 is CASSQATPLTPWASNQPQHF. CDR3 bases: TGCGCCAGCAGCCAAGCCACCCCATTGACCCCATGGGCTAGCAATCAGCCCCAGCATTTT. The chain combines TRBV4-1 with TRBJ1-5; D gene ambiguous. The V and J ends lost 1 base and 0 bases respectively, with 22 bases between them. CDR3 length: 20 residues. Germline lookup yields CDR1 MGHRA and CDR2 YSYEKL.

This sequence joins TRBV27 and TRBJ2-7, with D possibly matching TRBD1 (7 bases). Trimming stripped 0 bases from V and 6 bases from J, with 21 bases between. From germline, CDR1 is MNHEY and CDR2 SMNVEV (reference sequence). This CDR3 spans 17 amino acids. The CDR3 DNA reads TGTGCCAGCAGTTTATCCATCTGGGGGGACAGCGGTTCCGAGCAGTACTTC. Translation: CASSLSIWGDSGSEQYF.

In its sample, this clone was seen once. The chain carries TRBV6-5 and TRBJ1-4; D may be TRBD1 (6 bases). This CDR3 comprises 16 residues. The V and J ends lost 0 bases and 3 bases respectively, with 11 bases between them. The germline V gene has CDR1 MNHEY and CDR2 SVGAGI. CDR3 amino acids: CASSYSRGQSNEKLFF. CDR3 in DNA: TGTGCCAGCAGTTACTCACGCGGACAGTCTAATGAAAAACTGTTTTTT.

This chain links TRBV30 with TRBJ2-2; D unclear. CDR1 is GTSNPN, CDR2 SVGIG, per germline (reference sequence). CDR3 size: 13 residues. Deletions cut 0 bases from V and 4 bases from J, with 6 bases between. CDR3 residues: CAWSVLGTGELFF. The CDR3 DNA reads TGTGCCTGGAGTGTACTCGGCACCGGGGAGCTGTTTTTT.

The gene calls are TRBV6-5 and TRBJ1-2; 10 bases map to TRBD1. The V gene end was trimmed by 6 bases and the J gene end by 8 bases; junction bases not matched to a gene: 6. Looked up from germline, CDR1 is MNHEY and CDR2 is SVGAGI. The CDR3 extends over 13 amino acids. Written as DNA, the CDR3 is TGTGCCAGCAGCCCGGACAGGGGGGGAGGCTACACCTTC. It specifies CASSPDRGGGYTF.

The CDR3 sequence is CASSLAVTNYGYTF. CDR3 bases: TGTGCCAGCAGCTTGGCAGTCACTAACTATGGCTACACCTTC. This chain links TRBV7-9 with TRBJ1-2; D gene unclear. Trimming stripped 3 bases from V and 0 bases from J, with 8 bases between. Germline-derived CDR1 and CDR2 are SEHNR and FQNEAQ (reference sequence). The CDR3 spans 14 residues.

V usage is TRBV28 and J usage is TRBJ1-1; perhaps TRBD1 as D (5 bases). The length of the CDR3 is 12 residues. Germline V gives CDR1 MDHEN, CDR2 SYDVKM. The ends were cut back, 5 bases at V and 8 bases at J, with 12 bases in the middle. The chain's CDR3 is CASSPGRGEAFF. DNA for the CDR3: TGTGCCAGCAGTCCAGGACGGGGGGAAGCTTTCTTT.

This clone is a singleton in its sample. This chain links TRBV28 with TRBJ2-7; unclear D gene. Per germline, CDR1 MDHEN and CDR2 SYDVKM. CDR3 length: 16 residues. Trimming left V 4 bases short and J 2 bases short, with 18 bases between. CDR3 sequence (DNA): TGTGCCAGCAGTTCCCCGGTCGTCCTACCCCCCTACGAGCAGTACTTC. This sequence encodes CASSSPVVLPPYEQYF.

This chain's CDR3 is CASSLPSAEAFF. For the CDR3, the DNA is TGTGCCAGCAGCTTACCTAGTGCTGAAGCTTTCTTT. This chain uses TRBV11-2 with TRBJ1-1; D is uncertain. Per germline, CDR1 SGHAT and CDR2 FQNNGV. This CDR3 has 12 amino acids. Trimming pared 2 bases from V and 6 bases from J, leaving 7 bases between.

The chain uses TRBV10-3 and TRBJ2-1; D possibly corresponds to TRBD1 (8 bases). The CDR3 runs 15 residues. V was pared by 6 bases and J by 4 bases, with 16 bases between. CDR1 ENHRY and CDR2 SYGVKD come from the germline V gene. The CDR3 region has the DNA TGTGCCATCAGGGGTAACAGGGGGGGTTACAATGAGCAGTTCTTC. The encoded protein is CAIRGNRGGYNEQFF.

This clone was counted between two and nine times. The chain combines TRBV29-1 with TRBJ2-1; TRBD2 agrees at 12 bases. This CDR3 comprises 12 residues. Germline-derived CDR1 and CDR2 are SQVTM and ANQGSEA. Losses at the gene ends were 7 bases for V and 13 bases for J; bases not matched to a gene: 8. The CDR3 reads CSAPLAGGIQFF. CDR3 sequence (DNA): TGCAGCGCCCCACTAGCGGGGGGTATTCAGTTCTTC.